This T cell receptor (beta chain) is drawn from a study of CD8+ T cells in alopecia areata. cDNA reverse transcribed from extracted RNA served as the sequencing template. Generated by immunoSEQ multiplex PCR, the TCRdb table keeps only in-frame clones and is missing some. The data hold roughly 150,000 clones, with roughly 60% observed a single time. Trimming at V came to 0 bases and at J to 5 bases, leaving 5 bases not matched to a gene. The CDR3 runs to 16 residues. CDR1 SGHVS and CDR2 FQNEAQ come from the germline V gene. Notes on this clone: Its antigen is as yet unknown.

Overall study results and limits: Although TCR sharing was seen in mice, sharing across patients was less clear, possibly for HLA-related reasons.

Input material: CD4+ T cells sorted from blood. The chain combines TRBV7-8 with TRBJ2-1; 9 positions match TRBD2. The TCR originated in a human donor in good health. In nucleotides, the CDR3 is TGTGCCAGCAGCTTAGCTAGCGGGAGTATGGACAATGAGCAGTTCTTC. It specifies CASSLASGSMDNEQFF.